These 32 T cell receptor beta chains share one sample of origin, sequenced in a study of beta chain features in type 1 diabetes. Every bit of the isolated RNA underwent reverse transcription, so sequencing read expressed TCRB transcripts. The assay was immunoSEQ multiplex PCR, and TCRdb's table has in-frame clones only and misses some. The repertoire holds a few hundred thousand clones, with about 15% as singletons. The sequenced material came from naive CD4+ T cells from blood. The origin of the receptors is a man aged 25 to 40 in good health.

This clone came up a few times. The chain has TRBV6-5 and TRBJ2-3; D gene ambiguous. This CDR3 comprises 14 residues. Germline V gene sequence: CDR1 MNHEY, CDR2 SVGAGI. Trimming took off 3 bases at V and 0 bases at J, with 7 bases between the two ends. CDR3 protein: CASSYKQSTDTQYF. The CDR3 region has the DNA TGTGCCAGCAGTTATAAACAAAGCACAGATACGCAGTATTTT.

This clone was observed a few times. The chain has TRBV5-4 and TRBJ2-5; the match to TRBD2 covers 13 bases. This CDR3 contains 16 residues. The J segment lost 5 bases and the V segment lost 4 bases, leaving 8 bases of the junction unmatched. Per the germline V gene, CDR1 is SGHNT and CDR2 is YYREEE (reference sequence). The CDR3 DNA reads TGTGCCAGCAGCCCCCGACTAGCGGGGGGCCTGGAGACCCAGTACTTC. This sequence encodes CASSPRLAGGLETQYF. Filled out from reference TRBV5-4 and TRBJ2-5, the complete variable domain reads ETGVTQSPTHLIKTRGQQVTLRCSSQSGHNTVSWYQQALGQGPQFIFQYYREEENGRGNFPPRFSGLQFPNYSSELNVNALELDDSALYLCASSPRLAGGLETQYFGPGTRLLVL.

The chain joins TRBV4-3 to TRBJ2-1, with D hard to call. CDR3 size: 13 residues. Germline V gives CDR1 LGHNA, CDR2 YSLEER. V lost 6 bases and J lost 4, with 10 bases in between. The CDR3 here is CASSGSLYNEQFF. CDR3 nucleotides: TGCGCCAGCAGTGGTTCCCTTTACAATGAGCAGTTCTTC.

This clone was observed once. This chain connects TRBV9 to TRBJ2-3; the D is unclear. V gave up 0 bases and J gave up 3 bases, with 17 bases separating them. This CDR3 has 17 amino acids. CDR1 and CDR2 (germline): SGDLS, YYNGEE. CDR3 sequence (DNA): TGTGCCAGCAGCGTAGGTATATACAAGATTACGACAGATACGCAGTATTTT. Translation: CASSVGIYKITTDTQYF.

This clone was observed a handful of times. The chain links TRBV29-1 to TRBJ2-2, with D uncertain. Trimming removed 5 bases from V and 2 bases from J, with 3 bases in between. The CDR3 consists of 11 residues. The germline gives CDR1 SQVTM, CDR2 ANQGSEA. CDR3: CSVRNTGELFF. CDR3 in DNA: TGCAGCGTTCGTAACACCGGGGAGCTGTTTTTT.

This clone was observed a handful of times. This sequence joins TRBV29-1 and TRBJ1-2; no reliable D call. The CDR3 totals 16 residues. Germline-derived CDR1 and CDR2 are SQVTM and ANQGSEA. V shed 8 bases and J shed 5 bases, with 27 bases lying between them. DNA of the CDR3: TGCAGCACCGGTGGGCTTGGCCTGACCGACCGTTATGGCTACACCTTC. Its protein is CSTGGLGLTDRYGYTF.

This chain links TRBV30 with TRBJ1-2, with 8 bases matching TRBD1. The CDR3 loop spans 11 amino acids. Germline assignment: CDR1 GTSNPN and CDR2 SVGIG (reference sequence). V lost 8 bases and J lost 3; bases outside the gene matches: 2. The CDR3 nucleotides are TGTGCCGGGGGACAGGACTATGGCTACACCTTC. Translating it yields CAGGQDYGYTF.

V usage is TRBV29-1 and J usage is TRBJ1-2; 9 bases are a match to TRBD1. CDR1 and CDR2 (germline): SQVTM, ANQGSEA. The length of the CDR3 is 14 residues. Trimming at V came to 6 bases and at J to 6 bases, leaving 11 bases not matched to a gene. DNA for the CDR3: TGCAGCGTCCTAAGGGACAGGGCCCCCAATGGCTACACCTTC. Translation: CSVLRDRAPNGYTF. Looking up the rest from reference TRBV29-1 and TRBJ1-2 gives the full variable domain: SAVISQKPSRDICQRGTSLTIQCQVDSQVTMMFWYRQQPGQSLTLIATANQGSEATYESGFVIDKFPISRPNLTFSTLTVSNMSPEDSSIYLCSVLRDRAPNGYTFGSGTRLTVV.

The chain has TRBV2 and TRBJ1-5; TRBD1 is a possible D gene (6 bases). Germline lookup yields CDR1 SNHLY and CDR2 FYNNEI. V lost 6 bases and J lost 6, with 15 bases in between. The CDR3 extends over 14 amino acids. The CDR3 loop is CASRKQGDAQPQHF. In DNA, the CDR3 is TGTGCCAGCAGAAAACAGGGCGATGCTCAGCCCCAGCATTTT.

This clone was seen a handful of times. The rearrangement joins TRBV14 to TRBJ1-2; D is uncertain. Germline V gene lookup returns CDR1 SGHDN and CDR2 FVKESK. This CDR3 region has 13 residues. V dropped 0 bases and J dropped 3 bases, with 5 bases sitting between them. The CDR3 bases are TGTGCCAGCAGCCAAGATTCATACTATGGCTACACCTTC. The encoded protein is CASSQDSYYGYTF.

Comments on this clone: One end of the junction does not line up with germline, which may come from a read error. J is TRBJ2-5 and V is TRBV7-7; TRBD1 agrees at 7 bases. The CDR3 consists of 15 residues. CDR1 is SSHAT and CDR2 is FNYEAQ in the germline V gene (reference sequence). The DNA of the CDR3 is TGTGCTAGCAGCTTAGTGGTCGGGACAGTCGAGACCCAGTACTTC. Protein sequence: CASSLVVGTVETQYF.

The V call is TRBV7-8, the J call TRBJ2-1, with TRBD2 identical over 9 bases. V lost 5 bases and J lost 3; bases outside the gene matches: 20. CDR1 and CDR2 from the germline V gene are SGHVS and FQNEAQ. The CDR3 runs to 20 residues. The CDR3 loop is CASSDPLGLAGTQYYNEQFF. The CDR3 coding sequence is TGTGCCAGCAGCGATCCACTCGGGCTAGCGGGGACACAATACTACAATGAGCAGTTCTTC.

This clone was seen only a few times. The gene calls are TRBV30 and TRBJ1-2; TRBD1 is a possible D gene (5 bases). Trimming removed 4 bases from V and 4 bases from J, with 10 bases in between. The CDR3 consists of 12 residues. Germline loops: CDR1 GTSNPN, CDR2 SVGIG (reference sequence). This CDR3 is CAWIGGPYGYTF. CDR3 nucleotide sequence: TGTGCCTGGATCGGGGGACCCTATGGCTACACCTTC.

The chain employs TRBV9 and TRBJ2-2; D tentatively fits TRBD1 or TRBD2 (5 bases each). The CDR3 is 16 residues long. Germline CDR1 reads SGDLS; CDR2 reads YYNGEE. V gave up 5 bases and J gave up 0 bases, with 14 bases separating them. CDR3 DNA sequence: TGTGCCAGCAGTCCTACGGGACGTGCGAACACCGGGGAGCTGTTTTTT. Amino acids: CASSPTGRANTGELFF.

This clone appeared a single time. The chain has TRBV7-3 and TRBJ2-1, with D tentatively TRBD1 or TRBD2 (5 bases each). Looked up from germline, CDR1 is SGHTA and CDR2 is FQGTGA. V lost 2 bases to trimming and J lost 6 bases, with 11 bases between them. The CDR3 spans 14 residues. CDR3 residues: CASSLAGTINEQFF. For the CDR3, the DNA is TGTGCCAGCAGCTTAGCCGGGACCATCAATGAGCAGTTCTTC.

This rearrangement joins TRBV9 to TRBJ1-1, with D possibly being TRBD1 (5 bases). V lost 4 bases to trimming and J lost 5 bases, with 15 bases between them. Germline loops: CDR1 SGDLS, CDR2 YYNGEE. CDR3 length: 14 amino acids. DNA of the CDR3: TGTGCCAGCAGCCCTGGGGCCCCGTGGACTGAAGCTTTCTTT. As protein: CASSPGAPWTEAFF.

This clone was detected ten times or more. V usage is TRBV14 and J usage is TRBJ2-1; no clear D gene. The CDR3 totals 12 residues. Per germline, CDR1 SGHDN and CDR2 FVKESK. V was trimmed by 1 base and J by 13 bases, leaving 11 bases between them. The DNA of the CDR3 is TGTGCCAGCAGCCAAGGACTCCGAAGACAGTTCTTC. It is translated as CASSQGLRRQFF.

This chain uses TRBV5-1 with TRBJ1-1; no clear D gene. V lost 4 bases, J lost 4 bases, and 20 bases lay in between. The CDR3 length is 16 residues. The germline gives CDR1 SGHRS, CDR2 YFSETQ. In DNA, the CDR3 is TGCGCCAGCAGCCCGGAGTCCGGGCCGCATGGCACTGAAGCTTTCTTT. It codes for CASSPESGPHGTEAFF.

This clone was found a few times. CDR3: CSVYPDRAEGGYTF. CDR3 nucleotide sequence: TGCAGCGTCTATCCGGACAGGGCAGAGGGGGGCTACACCTTC. This chain uses TRBV29-1 with TRBJ1-2; 8 nucleotides align to TRBD1. CDR1 and CDR2 (germline): SQVTM, ANQGSEA. The CDR3 contains 14 residues. V gave up 6 bases and J gave up 8 bases; unmatched junction bases: 14.

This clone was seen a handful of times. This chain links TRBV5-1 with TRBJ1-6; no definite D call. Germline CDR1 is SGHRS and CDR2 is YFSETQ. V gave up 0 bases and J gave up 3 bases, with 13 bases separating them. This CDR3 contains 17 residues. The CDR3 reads CASSLAGGRDYNSPLHF. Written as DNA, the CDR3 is TGCGCCAGCAGCTTGGCCGGCGGCAGAGACTATAATTCACCCCTCCACTTT.

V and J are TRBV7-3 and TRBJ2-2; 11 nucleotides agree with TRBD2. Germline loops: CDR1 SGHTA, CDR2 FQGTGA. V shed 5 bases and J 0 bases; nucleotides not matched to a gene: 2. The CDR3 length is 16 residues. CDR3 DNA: TGTGCCAGCAGCGTGACTAGCGGGGCGAACACCGGGGAGCTGTTTTTT. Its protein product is CASSVTSGANTGELFF.

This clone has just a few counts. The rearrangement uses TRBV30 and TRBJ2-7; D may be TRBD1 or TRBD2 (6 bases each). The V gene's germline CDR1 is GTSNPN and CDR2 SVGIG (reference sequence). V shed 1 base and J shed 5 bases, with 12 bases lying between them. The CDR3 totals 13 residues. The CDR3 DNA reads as TGTGCCTGGAGTGGAGGGGGGACCCACGAGCAGTACGTC. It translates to CAWSGGGTHEQYV.

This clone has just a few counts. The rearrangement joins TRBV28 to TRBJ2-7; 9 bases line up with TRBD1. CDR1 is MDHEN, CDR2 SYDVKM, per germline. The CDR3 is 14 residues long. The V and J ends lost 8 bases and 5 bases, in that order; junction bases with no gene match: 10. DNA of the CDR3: TGTGCCAGCTCGACAGGGGGAAAGCCGCACGAGCAGTACTTC. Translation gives CASSTGGKPHEQYF.

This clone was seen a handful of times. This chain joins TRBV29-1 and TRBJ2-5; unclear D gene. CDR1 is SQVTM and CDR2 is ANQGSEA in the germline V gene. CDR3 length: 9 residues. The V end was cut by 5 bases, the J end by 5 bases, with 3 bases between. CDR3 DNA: TGCAGCGTTAGCGAGACCCAGTACTTC. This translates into CSVSETQYF.

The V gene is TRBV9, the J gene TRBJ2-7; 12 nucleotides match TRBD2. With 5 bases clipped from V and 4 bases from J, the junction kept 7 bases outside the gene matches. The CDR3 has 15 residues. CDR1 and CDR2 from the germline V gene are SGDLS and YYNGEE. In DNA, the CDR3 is TGTGCCAGCAGAGCCCTAGCGGGAGGGCATTACGAGCAGTACGTC. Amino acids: CASRALAGGHYEQYV.

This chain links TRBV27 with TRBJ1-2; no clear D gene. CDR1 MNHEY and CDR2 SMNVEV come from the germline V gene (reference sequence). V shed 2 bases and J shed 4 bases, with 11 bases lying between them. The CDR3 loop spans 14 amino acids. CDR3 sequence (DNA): TGTGCCAGCAGTTTAAACGGCCAAAGCTATGGCTACACCTTC. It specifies CASSLNGQSYGYTF.

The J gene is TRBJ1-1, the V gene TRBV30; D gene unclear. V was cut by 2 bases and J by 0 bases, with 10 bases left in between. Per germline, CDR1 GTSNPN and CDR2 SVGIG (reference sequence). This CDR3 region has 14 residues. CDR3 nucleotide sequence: TGTGCCTGGAGTACCGAAACCATGAACACTGAAGCTTTCTTT. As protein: CAWSTETMNTEAFF.

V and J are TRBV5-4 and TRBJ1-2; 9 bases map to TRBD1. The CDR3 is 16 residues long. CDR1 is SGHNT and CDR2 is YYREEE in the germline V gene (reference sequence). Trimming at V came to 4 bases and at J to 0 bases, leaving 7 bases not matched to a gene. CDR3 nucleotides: TGTGCCAGCAGCGCCACAGGGGGCGACTCTAACTATGGCTACACCTTC. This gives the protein CASSATGGDSNYGYTF.

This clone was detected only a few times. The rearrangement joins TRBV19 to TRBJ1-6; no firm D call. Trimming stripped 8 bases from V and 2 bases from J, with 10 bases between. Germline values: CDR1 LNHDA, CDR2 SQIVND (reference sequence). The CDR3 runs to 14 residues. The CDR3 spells CASEEKPYNSPLHF. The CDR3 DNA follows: TGTGCCAGTGAGGAGAAACCCTATAATTCACCCCTCCACTTT.

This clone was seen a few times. CDR3 in amino acids: CASSVMNTEAFF. The CDR3 DNA reads TGTGCCAGCTCAGTTATGAACACTGAAGCTTTCTTT. The chain has TRBV18 and TRBJ1-1; D is unresolved. This CDR3 has 12 residues. Germline assignment: CDR1 KGHSH and CDR2 LQKENI. Deletions cut 5 bases from V and 0 bases from J, with 4 bases between. Full variable domain (rest looked up from reference TRBV18 and TRBJ1-1): NAGVMQNPRHLVRRRGQEARLRCSPMKGHSHVYWYRQLPEEGLKFMVYLQKENIIDESGMPKERFSAEFPKEGPSILRIQQVVRGDSAAYFCASSVMNTEAFFGQGTRLTVV.

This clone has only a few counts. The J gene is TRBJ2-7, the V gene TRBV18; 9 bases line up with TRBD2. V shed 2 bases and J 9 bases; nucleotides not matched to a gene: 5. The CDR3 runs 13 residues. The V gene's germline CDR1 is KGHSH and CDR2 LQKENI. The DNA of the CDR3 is TGTGCCAGCTCACCAGAGCGGGAGGTGAGGCAGTACGTC. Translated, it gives CASSPEREVRQYV.

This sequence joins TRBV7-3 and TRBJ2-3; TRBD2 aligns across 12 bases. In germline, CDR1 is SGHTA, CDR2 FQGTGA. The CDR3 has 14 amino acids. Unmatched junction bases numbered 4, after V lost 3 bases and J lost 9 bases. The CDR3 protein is CASSFGLAGSTQYF. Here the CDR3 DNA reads TGTGCCAGCAGCTTTGGACTAGCGGGATCGACGCAGTATTTT.